Presented here are 31 T cell receptor beta chains from one specimen sequenced in a study of blood T cell repertoires in COVID-19. Here immunoSEQ multiplex PCR was the method, and the copy in TCRdb shows in-frame clones only, minus some. Of 200,000 or so clones listed, around nine tenths are singletons. The source material was peripheral blood. These receptors all come from a man in his 70s with active or convalescent COVID-19.

The V call is TRBV15, the J call TRBJ2-7; the match to TRBD2 covers 12 bases. Germline lookup yields CDR1 LNHNV and CDR2 YYDKDF (reference sequence). The V gene end was trimmed by 5 bases and the J gene end by 4 bases; junction bases not matched to a gene: 6. The CDR3 covers 15 residues. The CDR3 is CATSSRLAGVYEQYF. The CDR3 nucleotides read TGTGCCACCAGCTCTCGACTAGCGGGAGTATACGAGCAGTACTTC.

The chain combines TRBV5-4 with TRBJ2-1; 10 nucleotides line up with TRBD2. CDR1 is SGHNT, CDR2 YYREEE, per germline (reference sequence). The CDR3 loop spans 17 amino acids. Trimming removed 4 bases from V and 10 bases from J; junction bases left unmatched: 17. The chain's CDR3 is CASSPAERLAGAGEQFF. The CDR3 nucleotides read TGTGCCAGCAGCCCCGCCGAGAGGCTAGCGGGAGCCGGAGAGCAGTTCTTC.

In DNA form, the CDR3 reads TGTGCCAGCAGTTCCCTTTTACGACTAGCGGGCTTGAACACCGGGGAGCTGTTTTTT. Translated: CASSSLLRLAGLNTGELFF. The rearrangement joins TRBV6-2 or TRBV6-3 to TRBJ2-2; TRBD2 matches at 10 bases. The CDR3 spans 19 residues. V was clipped by 4 bases and J by 1 base; unmatched bases: 12. Germline CDR1 reads MNHEY; CDR2 reads SVGEGT.

This chain connects TRBV7-9 to TRBJ2-5, with TRBD2 matching over 11 bases. The CDR3 length is 14 residues. Germline V lookup: CDR1 SEHNR, CDR2 FQNEAQ (reference sequence). The ends lost 4 bases at V and 5 bases at J; junction bases unmatched: 3. The CDR3 nucleotides read TGTGCCAGCAGCTCTCGGACTAGCGGGGAGACCCAGTACTTC. Translating it yields CASSSRTSGETQYF. The full variable domain, completed using reference TRBV7-9 and TRBJ2-5, is DTGVSQNPRHKITKRGQNVTFRCDPISEHNRLYWYRQTLGQGPEFLTYFQNEAQLEKSRLLSDRFSAERPKGSFSTLEIQRTEQGDSAMYLCASSSRTSGETQYFGPGTRLLVL.

CDR3 loop: CAWSKQGGEGANTQYF. The CDR3 DNA follows: TGTGCCTGGAGTAAACAGGGTGGTGAGGGAGCGAATACGCAGTATTTT. The chain is built from TRBV30 and TRBJ2-3, with D perhaps TRBD1 (6 bases). The CDR3 contains 16 residues. Germline V gene sequence: CDR1 GTSNPN, CDR2 SVGIG (reference sequence). V lost 2 bases to trimming and J lost 7 bases, with 22 bases between them.

A single count supports this clone. This chain uses TRBV6-5 with TRBJ2-1; no reliable D call. The germline CDR1 and CDR2 sequences are MNHEY and SVGAGI. Trimming removed 2 bases from V and 0 bases from J, with 11 bases in between. This CDR3 has 16 amino acids. The CDR3 sequence: CASSYAATPSYNEQFF. The CDR3 DNA is TGTGCCAGCAGTTACGCGGCAACACCCTCCTACAATGAGCAGTTCTTC.

Only one count was recorded for this clone. The rearrangement uses TRBV5-1 and TRBJ2-7; TRBD2 matches at 14 bases. V lost 2 bases and J lost 3; bases outside the gene matches: 1. Germline values: CDR1 SGHRS, CDR2 YFSETQ. The length of the CDR3 is 15 residues. The CDR3 protein is CASSLGTSGGYEQYF. The CDR3 DNA is TGCGCCAGCAGCTTAGGGACTAGCGGGGGCTACGAGCAGTACTTC.

V gene TRBV3-1 (or the pseudogene TRBV3-2) combines with J gene TRBJ1-6; no clear D. There are 14 residues in the CDR3. V was shortened by 1 base and J by 7 bases, with 8 bases between the two germline ends. Germline CDR1 LGHDT, CDR2 YNNKEL (reference sequence). This chain's CDR3 is CASSQGPSNSPLHF. CDR3 nucleotides: TGTGCCAGCAGCCAAGGCCCGAGCAATTCACCCCTCCACTTT.

The chain links TRBV3-1 (or the pseudogene TRBV3-2) to TRBJ1-4; D not resolved. The V gene's germline CDR1 is LGHDT and CDR2 YNNKEL (reference sequence). Between the trimmed V and J ends, which lost 3 bases and 8 bases, there was a span of 7 bases. The CDR3 loop spans 12 amino acids. The chain's CDR3 is CASSHPQEKLFF. The CDR3, as DNA: TGTGCCAGCAGCCATCCCCAGGAAAAACTGTTTTTT.

The chain employs TRBV10-2 and TRBJ2-1, with a weak D call TRBD1 (5 bases). The CDR3 runs 17 residues. From germline, CDR1 is WSHSY and CDR2 SAAADI. Deletions cut 7 bases from V and 2 bases from J, with 21 bases between. CDR3 sequence: CASNEPRLAGTYNEQFF. The CDR3 DNA reads as TGCGCCAGCAACGAACCCCGTCTGGCAGGGACCTACAATGAGCAGTTCTTC.

The V call is TRBV7-2, the J call TRBJ1-1; 7 positions agree with TRBD1. There are 15 residues in the CDR3. The V gene's germline CDR1 is SGHTA and CDR2 FQGNSA. Unmatched junction bases numbered 6, after V lost 5 bases and J lost 0 bases. The CDR3 DNA is TGTGCCAGCAGCCAGAGGACAGGCATGAACACTGAAGCTTTCTTT. It yields the protein CASSQRTGMNTEAFF.

Here the CDR3 DNA reads TGCGCTTCCAGCGCCTCGAACACCGGGGAGCTGTTTTTT. This sequence encodes CASSASNTGELFF. The rearrangement links TRBV5-1 to TRBJ2-2; D gene ambiguous. Germline CDR1 reads SGHRS; CDR2 reads YFSETQ. This CDR3 region has 13 residues.

The chain joins TRBV28 to TRBJ2-1, with TRBD2 matching 8 bases. CDR1 and CDR2 from the germline V gene are MDHEN and SYDVKM. V lost 5 bases to trimming and J lost 4 bases; unmatched junction nucleotides: 7. This CDR3 is built from 15 residues. DNA of the CDR3: TGTGCCAGCAGTGAAAAGCGGGAGTGGTACAATGAGCAGTTCTTC. It is translated as CASSEKREWYNEQFF.

The V call is TRBV7-9, the J call TRBJ1-1; D is perhaps TRBD1 (6 bases). Germline lookup yields CDR1 SEHNR and CDR2 FQNEAQ (reference sequence). V lost 6 bases, J lost 1 base, and 9 bases lay in between. The CDR3 is made up of 13 amino acids. The CDR3 DNA reads as TGTGCCAGCAGGATGACAGGGAACACTGAAGCTTTCTTT. It specifies CASRMTGNTEAFF. Variable domain in full (rest from reference TRBV7-9 and TRBJ1-1): DTGVSQNPRHKITKRGQNVTFRCDPISEHNRLYWYRQTLGQGPEFLTYFQNEAQLEKSRLLSDRFSAERPKGSFSTLEIQRTEQGDSAMYLCASRMTGNTEAFFGQGTRLTVV.

This chain connects TRBV27 to TRBJ2-2; a possible D gene is TRBD1 (6 bases). The ends were cut back, 3 bases at V and 4 bases at J, with 15 bases in the middle. The CDR3 is 16 residues long. Per the germline V gene, CDR1 is MNHEY and CDR2 is SMNVEV (reference sequence). The CDR3, as DNA: TGTGCCAGCAGTTTTATGGGGGCAGGGCTCACCGGGGAGCTGTTTTTT. Residues: CASSFMGAGLTGELFF.

The chain has TRBV14 and TRBJ1-2, with D uncertain. V was clipped by 0 bases and J by 5 bases, with 13 bases between them. Germline loops: CDR1 SGHDN, CDR2 FVKESK. CDR3 length: 15 residues. The DNA of the CDR3 is TGTGCCAGCAGCCAAGAATCCGGGTTAAGTTATGGCTACACCTTC. This translates into CASSQESGLSYGYTF.

V usage is TRBV7-9 and J usage is TRBJ1-6, with D perhaps matching TRBD1 (5 bases). CDR1 SEHNR and CDR2 FQNEAQ come from the germline V gene (reference sequence). The V and J ends lost 10 bases and 7 bases respectively, with 17 bases between them. CDR3 length equals 14 residues. The CDR3 loop is CATTQGRHNSPLHF. The CDR3 region has the DNA TGTGCCACGACCCAGGGCCGTCACAATTCACCCCTCCACTTT. Looking up the rest from reference TRBV7-9 and TRBJ1-6 gives the full variable domain: DTGVSQNPRHKITKRGQNVTFRCDPISEHNRLYWYRQTLGQGPEFLTYFQNEAQLEKSRLLSDRFSAERPKGSFSTLEIQRTEQGDSAMYLCATTQGRHNSPLHFGNGTRLTVT.

The chain recombines TRBV29-1 with TRBJ1-2, with D perhaps TRBD1 (6 bases). The CDR3 consists of 12 residues. Per the germline V gene, CDR1 is SQVTM and CDR2 is ANQGSEA. V lost 7 bases and J 1 base, leaving 10 bases between the germline ends. The CDR3 region has the DNA TGCAGCGACGACAGGATTAACTATGGCTACACCTTC. It is translated as CSDDRINYGYTF.

This rearrangement joins TRBV3-1 (or the pseudogene TRBV3-2) to TRBJ1-3, with TRBD1 matching 8 bases. There are 16 residues in the CDR3. The V and J ends lost 1 base and 0 bases, in that order; junction bases with no gene match: 2. CDR1 LGHDT and CDR2 YNNKEL come from the germline V gene (reference sequence). The CDR3 loop is CASSQGTGSSGNTIYF. The CDR3 nucleotides are TGTGCCAGCAGCCAAGGGACAGGGAGCTCTGGAAACACCATATATTTT.

The chain uses TRBV10-1 and TRBJ2-6, with TRBD1 as a possible D gene (5 bases). The germline V and J ends were trimmed by 9 bases and 0 bases, with 15 bases remaining between them. Germline CDR1 reads WNHNN; CDR2 reads SYGVQD (reference sequence). CDR3 length: 16 residues. The CDR3 sequence is CARVPDRLSGANVLTF. The CDR3 DNA reads as TGCGCCAGAGTTCCAGACAGACTCTCTGGGGCCAACGTCCTGACTTTC.

V usage is TRBV19 and J usage is TRBJ2-1; 11 bases are shared with TRBD2. CDR3 length equals 17 residues. V was clipped by 1 base and J by 4 bases; unmatched bases: 6. Per germline, CDR1 LNHDA and CDR2 SQIVND (reference sequence). The CDR3 spells CASSIVGGTSGYNEQFF. In DNA, the CDR3 is TGTGCCAGTAGTATAGTCGGGGGGACTAGCGGATACAATGAGCAGTTCTTC.

This clone was found a few times. The V gene is TRBV28, the J gene TRBJ1-4, with 9 bases identical to TRBD1. V lost 6 bases to trimming and J lost 10 bases; unmatched junction nucleotides: 15. CDR3 size: 16 residues. Per the germline V gene, CDR1 is MDHEN and CDR2 is SYDVKM. The CDR3 here is CASSLGVGTGLRKLFF. In DNA, the CDR3 is TGTGCCAGCAGCCTAGGGGTTGGGACAGGGTTGAGAAAACTGTTTTTT.

The chain links TRBV7-2 to TRBJ2-7, with D possibly being TRBD1 (6 bases). V lost 2 bases to trimming and J lost 6 bases, with 17 bases between them. The V gene's germline CDR1 is SGHTA and CDR2 FQGNSA. This CDR3 spans 15 amino acids. In nucleotides, the CDR3 is TGTGCCAGCAGCTTATGGCAGGGGCGCGGTCTCGAGCAGTACTTC. It translates to CASSLWQGRGLEQYF.

The chain couples TRBV2 to TRBJ2-3, with D maybe TRBD2 (6 bases). V was trimmed by 3 bases and J by 1 base, leaving 8 bases between them. Looked up from germline, CDR1 is SNHLY and CDR2 is FYNNEI. The CDR3 is made up of 14 amino acids. This CDR3 reads CASSERGRTDTQYF. The CDR3 DNA reads as TGTGCCAGCAGTGAGCGGGGCCGCACAGATACGCAGTATTTT.

There are a few counts of this clone. Other nucleotide sequences from this sample produce the same CDR3. This chain uses TRBV5-6 with TRBJ1-6; TRBD1 aligns across 8 bases. The length of the CDR3 is 14 residues. Germline loops: CDR1 SGHDT, CDR2 YYEEEE. J gave up 7 bases and V 4 bases, and 4 bases lay outside the gene matches. CDR3 in DNA: TGTGCCAGCAGCCTGACAGGGGTCAATTCACCCCTCCACTTT. Protein product: CASSLTGVNSPLHF.

The chain has TRBV25-1 and TRBJ1-6; no clear D. Deletions cut 4 bases from V and 4 bases from J, with 8 bases between. This CDR3 has 14 residues. Looked up from germline, CDR1 is MGHDK and CDR2 is SYGVNS. The CDR3 here is CASSGSGYNSPLHF. CDR3 in DNA: TGTGCCAGCAGTGGATCAGGTTATAATTCACCCCTCCACTTT. The complete variable domain, with remaining parts taken from reference TRBV25-1 and TRBJ1-6, reads EADIYQTPRYLVIGTGKKITLECSQTMGHDKMYWYQQDPGMELHLIHYSYGVNSTEKGDLSSESTVSRIRTEHFPLTLESARPSHTSQYLCASSGSGYNSPLHFGNGTRLTVT.

This clone was observed a few times. The chain recombines TRBV24-1 with TRBJ2-2, with 7 nucleotides matching TRBD2. The CDR3 sequence is 15 residues long. J lost 5 bases, V lost 2 bases, and 4 bases had no gene match. CDR1 KGHDR and CDR2 SFDVKD come from the germline V gene. The DNA for the CDR3 is TGTGCCACCAGTGATTACCTCGGGAGGACCGGGGAGCTGTTTTTT. Protein product: CATSDYLGRTGELFF.

CDR3 DNA sequence: TGTGCCAGCAGCTCCCAGCGGGGGGGCTTGGGCGAGCAGTACTTC. It specifies CASSSQRGGLGEQYF. This chain links TRBV5-5 with TRBJ2-7; 10 nucleotides agree with TRBD2. CDR3 size: 15 residues. Per the germline V gene, CDR1 is SGHKS and CDR2 is YYEKEE (reference sequence). The junction had 9 bases not matched to a gene; V was cut back by 3 bases and J by 6 bases.

The rearrangement joins TRBV14 to TRBJ1-2, with D perhaps matching TRBD1 (5 bases). Trimming shortened V by 6 bases and J by 2 bases, and 16 bases separated the two germline ends. Germline V gene data show CDR1 as SGHDN and CDR2 as FVKESK. The CDR3 loop spans 15 amino acids. The CDR3 reads CASSPGPGLNYGYTF. CDR3 sequence (DNA): TGTGCCAGCAGTCCCGGACCAGGGCTGAACTATGGCTACACCTTC.

This chain joins TRBV18 and TRBJ2-2; the match to TRBD1 covers 8 bases. The CDR3 runs 15 residues. V was pared by 4 bases and J by 1 base, with 2 bases of the junction left unmatched. Per the germline V gene, CDR1 is KGHSH and CDR2 is LQKENI. CDR3 bases: TGTGCCAGCTCACGCGGGACAGGGAACACCGGGGAGCTGTTTTTT. It codes for CASSRGTGNTGELFF.

The chain is built from TRBV24-1 and TRBJ2-1, with TRBD1 matching 8 bases. V lost 4 bases and J lost 5; bases outside the gene matches: 9. The CDR3 spans 16 residues. Germline assignment: CDR1 KGHDR and CDR2 SFDVKD. In DNA form, the CDR3 reads TGTGCCACCAGTGACACCACCCGGGACAGGAACAATGAGCAGTTCTTC. It is translated as CATSDTTRDRNNEQFF.